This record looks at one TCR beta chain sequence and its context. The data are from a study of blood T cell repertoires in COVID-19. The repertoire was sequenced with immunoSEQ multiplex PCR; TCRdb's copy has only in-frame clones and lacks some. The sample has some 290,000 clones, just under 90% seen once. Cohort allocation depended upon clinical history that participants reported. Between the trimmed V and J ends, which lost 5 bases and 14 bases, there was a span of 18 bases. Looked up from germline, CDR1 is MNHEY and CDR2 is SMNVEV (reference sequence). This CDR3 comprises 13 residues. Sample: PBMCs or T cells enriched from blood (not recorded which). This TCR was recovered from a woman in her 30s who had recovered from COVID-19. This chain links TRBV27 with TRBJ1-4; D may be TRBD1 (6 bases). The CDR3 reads CASSPNSGVHLFF. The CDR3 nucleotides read TGTGCCAGCAGTCCTAATTCAGGGGTGCACCTGTTTTTT.